This T cell receptor beta chain originates from a study of blood T cell repertoires in COVID-19. Study-level information: Samples representing acute and convalescent COVID-19 were sourced from the United States, Italy and Spain. T cells, B-cell-depleted T cells, or PBMCs supplied cDNA or gDNA.

Per germline, CDR1 SGHDT and CDR2 YYEEEE. V shed 1 base and J shed 13 bases, with 12 bases lying between them. The CDR3 has 12 residues. The authors' processing: Cell counts per sample came from amplifying reference gene primers. Data came from immunoSEQ multiplex PCR; TCRdb stores just in-frame clones and leaves some out. D and trimming come from the DNA, and the V and J calls and clone size come from that table. In the table there are some 230,000 clones, around 83% of which are singletons. This TCR derives from a woman between 50 and 59 years old with acute or convalescent COVID-19. Sequencing was carried out using peripheral blood. The V call is TRBV5-6, the J call TRBJ2-1; D gene ambiguous. Written as DNA, the CDR3 is TGTGCCAGCAGCTTGAGTAGTTTTACTCAGTTCTTC. It yields the protein CASSLSSFTQFF.